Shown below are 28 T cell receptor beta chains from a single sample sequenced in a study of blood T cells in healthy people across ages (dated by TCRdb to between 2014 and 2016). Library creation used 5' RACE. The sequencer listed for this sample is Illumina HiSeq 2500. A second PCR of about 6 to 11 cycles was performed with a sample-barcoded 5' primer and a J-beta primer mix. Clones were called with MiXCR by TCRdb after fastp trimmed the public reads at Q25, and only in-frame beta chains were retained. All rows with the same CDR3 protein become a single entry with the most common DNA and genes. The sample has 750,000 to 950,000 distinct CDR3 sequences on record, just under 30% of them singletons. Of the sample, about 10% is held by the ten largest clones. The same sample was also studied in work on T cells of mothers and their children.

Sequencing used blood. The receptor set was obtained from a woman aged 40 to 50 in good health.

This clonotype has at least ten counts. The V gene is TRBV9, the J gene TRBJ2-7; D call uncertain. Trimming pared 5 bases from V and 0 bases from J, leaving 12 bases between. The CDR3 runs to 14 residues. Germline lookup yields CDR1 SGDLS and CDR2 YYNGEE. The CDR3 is CASSSSGYSYEQYF. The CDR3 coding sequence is TGTGCCAGCAGTTCCAGTGGGTACTCCTACGAGCAGTACTTC.

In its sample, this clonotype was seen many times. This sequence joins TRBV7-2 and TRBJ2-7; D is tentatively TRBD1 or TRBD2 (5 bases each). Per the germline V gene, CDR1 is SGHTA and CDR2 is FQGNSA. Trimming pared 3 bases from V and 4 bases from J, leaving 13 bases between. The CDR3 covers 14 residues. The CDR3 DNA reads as TGTGCCAGCAGCTTTGGGCTAGCAGGGTACGAGCAGTACTTC. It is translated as CASSFGLAGYEQYF.

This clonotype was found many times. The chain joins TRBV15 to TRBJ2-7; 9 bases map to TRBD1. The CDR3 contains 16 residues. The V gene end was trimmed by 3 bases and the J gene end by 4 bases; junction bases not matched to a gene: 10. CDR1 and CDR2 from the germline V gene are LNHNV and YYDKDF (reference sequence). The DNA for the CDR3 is TGTGCCACCAGCAGCTCCCCGGGACAGGGAAAATACGAGCAGTACTTC. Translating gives CATSSSPGQGKYEQYF.

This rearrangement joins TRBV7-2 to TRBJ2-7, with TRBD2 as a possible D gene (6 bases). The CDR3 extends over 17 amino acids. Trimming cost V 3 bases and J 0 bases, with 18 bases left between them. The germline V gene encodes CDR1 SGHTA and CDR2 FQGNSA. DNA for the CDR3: TGTGCCAGCAGCTTGGGATTCGGGCGGGGTAGCTCCTACGAGCAGTACTTC. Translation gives CASSLGFGRGSSYEQYF.

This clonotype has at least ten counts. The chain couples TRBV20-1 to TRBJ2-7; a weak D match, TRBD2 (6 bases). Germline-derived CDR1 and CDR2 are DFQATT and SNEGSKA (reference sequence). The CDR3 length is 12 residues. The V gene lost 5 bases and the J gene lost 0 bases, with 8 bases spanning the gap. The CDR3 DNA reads TGCAGTGCTGCGGGATCCTCCTACGAGCAGTACTTC. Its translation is CSAAGSSYEQYF.

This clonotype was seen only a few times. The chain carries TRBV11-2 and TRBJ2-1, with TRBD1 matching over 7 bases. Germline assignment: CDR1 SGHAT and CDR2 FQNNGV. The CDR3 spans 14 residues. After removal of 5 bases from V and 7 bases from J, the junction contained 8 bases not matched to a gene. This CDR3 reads CASSGQVNLNEQFF. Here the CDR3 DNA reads TGTGCCAGCAGCGGACAGGTCAACTTGAATGAGCAGTTCTTC.

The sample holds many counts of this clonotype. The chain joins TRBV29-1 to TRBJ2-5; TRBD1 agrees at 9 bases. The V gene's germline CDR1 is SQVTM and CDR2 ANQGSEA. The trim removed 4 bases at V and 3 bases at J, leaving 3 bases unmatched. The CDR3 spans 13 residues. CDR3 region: CSVGRTGEETQYF. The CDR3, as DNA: TGCAGCGTTGGGAGGACAGGGGAAGAGACCCAGTACTTC.

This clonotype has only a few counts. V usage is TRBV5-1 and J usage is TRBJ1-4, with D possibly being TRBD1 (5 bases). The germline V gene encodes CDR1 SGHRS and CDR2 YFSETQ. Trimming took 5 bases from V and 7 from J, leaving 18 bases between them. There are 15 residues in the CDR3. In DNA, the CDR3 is TGCGCCAGCAGAACAACCGGAGGGGCGGGTGAAAAACTGTTTTTT. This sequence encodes CASRTTGGAGEKLFF.

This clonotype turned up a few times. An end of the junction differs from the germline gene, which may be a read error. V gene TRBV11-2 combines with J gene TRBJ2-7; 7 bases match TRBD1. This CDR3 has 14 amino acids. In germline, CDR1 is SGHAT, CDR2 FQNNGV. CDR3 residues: CGSSLLWDSYEQYF. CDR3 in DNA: TGTGGCAGCAGCCTATTATGGGACAGCTACGAGCAGTACTTC.

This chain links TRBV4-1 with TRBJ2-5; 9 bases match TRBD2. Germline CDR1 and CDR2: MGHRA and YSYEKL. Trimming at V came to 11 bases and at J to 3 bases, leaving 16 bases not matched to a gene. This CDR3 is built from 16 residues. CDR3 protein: CADSQRGAQWEETQYF. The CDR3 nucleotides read TGCGCCGACAGCCAGCGGGGGGCGCAGTGGGAAGAGACCCAGTACTTC.

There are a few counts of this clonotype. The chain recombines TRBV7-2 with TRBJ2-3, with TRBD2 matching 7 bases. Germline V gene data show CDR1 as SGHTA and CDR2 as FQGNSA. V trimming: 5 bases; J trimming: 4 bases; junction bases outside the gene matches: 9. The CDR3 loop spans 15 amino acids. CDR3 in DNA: TGTGCCAGCAGCCTGCAGCTAGCGGAAGCAGATACGCAGTATTTT. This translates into CASSLQLAEADTQYF.

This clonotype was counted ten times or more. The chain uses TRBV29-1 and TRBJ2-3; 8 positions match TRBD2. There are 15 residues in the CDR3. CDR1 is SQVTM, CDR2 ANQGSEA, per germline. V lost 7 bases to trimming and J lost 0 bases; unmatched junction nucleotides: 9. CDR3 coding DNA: TGCAGCGCCACCTTAGCGGGGAGAAGCACAGATACGCAGTATTTT. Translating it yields CSATLAGRSTDTQYF.

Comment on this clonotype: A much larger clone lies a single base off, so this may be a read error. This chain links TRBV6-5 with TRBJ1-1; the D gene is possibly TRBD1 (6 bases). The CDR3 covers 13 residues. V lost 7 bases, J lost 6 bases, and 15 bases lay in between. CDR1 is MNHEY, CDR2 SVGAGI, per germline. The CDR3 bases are TGTGCCAGCACCAACGGCGGGGGCGCTGAAGCTTTCTTT. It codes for CASTNGGGAEAFF.

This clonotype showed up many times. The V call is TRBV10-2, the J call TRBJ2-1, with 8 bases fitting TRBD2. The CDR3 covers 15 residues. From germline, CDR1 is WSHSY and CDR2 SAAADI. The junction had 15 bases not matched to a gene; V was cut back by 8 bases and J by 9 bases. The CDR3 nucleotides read TGCGCCAGCCGCACGTCAGCGGGGGTGGGTGGTGAGCAGTTCTTC. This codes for CASRTSAGVGGEQFF.

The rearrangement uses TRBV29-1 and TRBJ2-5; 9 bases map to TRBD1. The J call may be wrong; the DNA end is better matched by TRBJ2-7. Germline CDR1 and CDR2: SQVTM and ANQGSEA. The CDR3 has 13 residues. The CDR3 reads CSVEGTGRHEQYF. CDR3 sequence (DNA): TGCAGCGTTGAGGGGACAGGGAGGCACGAGCAGTACTTC.

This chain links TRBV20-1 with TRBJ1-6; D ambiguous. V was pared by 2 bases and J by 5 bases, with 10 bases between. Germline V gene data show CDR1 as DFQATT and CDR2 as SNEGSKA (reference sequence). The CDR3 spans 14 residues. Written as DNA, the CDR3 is TGCAGTGCTAGATCCGGTGCGGATAATTCACCCCTCCACTTT. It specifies CSARSGADNSPLHF.

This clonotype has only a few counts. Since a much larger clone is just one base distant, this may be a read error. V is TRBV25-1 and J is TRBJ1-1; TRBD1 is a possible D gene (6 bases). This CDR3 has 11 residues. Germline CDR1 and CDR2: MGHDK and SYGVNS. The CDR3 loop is CACRGGTEAFF. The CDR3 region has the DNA TGTGCCTGCAGGGGAGGTACTGAAGCTTTCTTT. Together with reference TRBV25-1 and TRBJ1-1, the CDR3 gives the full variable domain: EADIYQTPRYLVIGTGKKITLECSQTMGHDKMYWYQQDPGMELHLIHYSYGVNSTEKGDLSSESTVSRIRTEHFPLTLESARPSHTSQYLCACRGGTEAFFGQGTRLTVV.

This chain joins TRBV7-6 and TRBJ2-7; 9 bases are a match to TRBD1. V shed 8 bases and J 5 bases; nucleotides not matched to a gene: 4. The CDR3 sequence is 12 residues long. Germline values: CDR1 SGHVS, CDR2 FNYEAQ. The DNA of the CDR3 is TGTGCCAGCGGGACAGGGAGGAACGAGCAGTACTTC. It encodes CASGTGRNEQYF.

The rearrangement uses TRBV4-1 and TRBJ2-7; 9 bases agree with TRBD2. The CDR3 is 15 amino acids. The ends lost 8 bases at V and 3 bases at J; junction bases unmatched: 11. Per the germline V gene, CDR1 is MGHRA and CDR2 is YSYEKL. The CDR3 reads CASGSGGQGDYEQYF. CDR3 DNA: TGCGCCAGCGGGAGCGGGGGGCAGGGGGACTACGAGCAGTACTTC.

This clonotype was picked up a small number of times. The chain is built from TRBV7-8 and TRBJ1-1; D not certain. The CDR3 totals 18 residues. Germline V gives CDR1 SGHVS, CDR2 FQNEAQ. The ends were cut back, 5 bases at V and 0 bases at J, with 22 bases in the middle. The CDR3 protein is CASSPPGRPSRVNTEAFF. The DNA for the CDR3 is TGTGCCAGCAGCCCCCCCGGCAGGCCTTCGAGGGTGAACACTGAAGCTTTCTTT.

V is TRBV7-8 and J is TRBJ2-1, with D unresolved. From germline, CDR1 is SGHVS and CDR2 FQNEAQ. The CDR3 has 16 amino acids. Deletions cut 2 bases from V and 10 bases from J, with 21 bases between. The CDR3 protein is CASSLLSPGSSYEQFF. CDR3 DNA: TGTGCCAGCAGCTTATTGTCCCCGGGCAGCTCCTACGAGCAGTTCTTC. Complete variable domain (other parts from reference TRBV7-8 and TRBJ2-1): GAGVSQSPRYKVAKRGQDVALRCDPISGHVSLFWYQQALGQGPEFLTYFQNEAQLDKSGLPSDRFFAERPEGSVSTLKIQRTQQEDSAVYLCASSLLSPGSSYEQFFGPGTRLTVL.

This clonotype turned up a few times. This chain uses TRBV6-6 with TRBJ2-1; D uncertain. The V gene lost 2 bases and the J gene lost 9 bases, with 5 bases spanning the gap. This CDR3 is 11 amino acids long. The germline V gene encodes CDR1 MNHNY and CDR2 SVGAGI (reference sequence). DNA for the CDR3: TGTGCCAGCAGTTACCGTGGTGAGCAGTTCTTC. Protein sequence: CASSYRGEQFF.

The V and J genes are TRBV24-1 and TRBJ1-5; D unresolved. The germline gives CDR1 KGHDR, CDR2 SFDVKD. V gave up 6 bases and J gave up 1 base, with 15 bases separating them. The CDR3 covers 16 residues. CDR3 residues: CATSNAGRVSNQPQHF. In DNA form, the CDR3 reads TGTGCCACCAGTAATGCGGGCCGGGTGAGCAATCAGCCCCAGCATTTT.

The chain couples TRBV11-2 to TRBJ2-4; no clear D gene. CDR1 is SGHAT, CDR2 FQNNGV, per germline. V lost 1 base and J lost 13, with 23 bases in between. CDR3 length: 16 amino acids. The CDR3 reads CASSLAEITSYNEQYF. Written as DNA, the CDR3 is TGTGCCAGCAGCTTAGCCGAGATAACCTCCTACAATGAGCAGTACTTC.

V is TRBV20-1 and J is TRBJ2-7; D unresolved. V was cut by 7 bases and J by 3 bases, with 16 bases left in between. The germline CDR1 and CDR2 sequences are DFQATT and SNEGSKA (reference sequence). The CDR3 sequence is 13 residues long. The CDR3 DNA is TGCAGTGGTACATCCGGACCCGACTACGAGCAGTACTTC. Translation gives CSGTSGPDYEQYF.

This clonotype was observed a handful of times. The CDR3 here is CASSLSSGHYNSPLHF. The CDR3 nucleotides are TGTGCCAGCAGTTTGAGCTCAGGGCACTATAATTCACCCCTCCACTTT. V and J are TRBV27 and TRBJ1-6, with a tentative D call TRBD1 (5 bases). Trimming shortened V by 3 bases and J by 3 bases, and 12 bases separated the two germline ends. This CDR3 has 16 residues. CDR1 and CDR2 (germline): MNHEY, SMNVEV (reference sequence).

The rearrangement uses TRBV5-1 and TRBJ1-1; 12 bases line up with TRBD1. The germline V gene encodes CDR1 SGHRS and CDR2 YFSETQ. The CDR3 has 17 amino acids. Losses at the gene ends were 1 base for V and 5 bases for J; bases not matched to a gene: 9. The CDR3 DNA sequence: TGCGCCAGCAGCTTGCGAGCGGCGGGACAGGGGGCGACTGAAGCTTTCTTT. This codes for CASSLRAAGQGATEAFF.

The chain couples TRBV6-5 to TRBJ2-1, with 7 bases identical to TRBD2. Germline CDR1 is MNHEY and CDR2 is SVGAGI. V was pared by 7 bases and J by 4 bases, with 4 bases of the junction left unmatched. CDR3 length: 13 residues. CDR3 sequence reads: CASTSAGYNEQFF. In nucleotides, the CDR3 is TGTGCCAGCACCTCAGCGGGGTACAATGAGCAGTTCTTC.